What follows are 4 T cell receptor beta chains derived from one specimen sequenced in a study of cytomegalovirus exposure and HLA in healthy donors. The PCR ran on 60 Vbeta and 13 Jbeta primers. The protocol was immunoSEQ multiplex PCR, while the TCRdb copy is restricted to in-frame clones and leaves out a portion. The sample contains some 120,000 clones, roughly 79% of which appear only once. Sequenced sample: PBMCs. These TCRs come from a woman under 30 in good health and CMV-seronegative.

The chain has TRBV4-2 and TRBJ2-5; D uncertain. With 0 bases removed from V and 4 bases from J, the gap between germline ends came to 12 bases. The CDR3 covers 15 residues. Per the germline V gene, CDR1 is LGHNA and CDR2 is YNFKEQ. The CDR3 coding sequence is TGTGCCAGCAGCCAAGATCGCCCTAGTTCAGAGACCCAGTACTTC. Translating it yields CASSQDRPSSETQYF.

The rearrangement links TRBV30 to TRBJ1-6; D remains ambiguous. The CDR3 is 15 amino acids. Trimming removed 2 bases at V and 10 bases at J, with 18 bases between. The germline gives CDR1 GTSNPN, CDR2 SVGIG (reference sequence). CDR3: CAWSPIGVAGSPLHF. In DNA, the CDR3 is TGTGCCTGGAGTCCCATTGGGGTGGCGGGGTCACCCCTCCACTTT.

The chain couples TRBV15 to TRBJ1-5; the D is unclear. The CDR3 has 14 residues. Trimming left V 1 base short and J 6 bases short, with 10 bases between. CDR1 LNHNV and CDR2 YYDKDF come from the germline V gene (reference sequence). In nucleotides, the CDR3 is TGTGCCACCAGCAGAGCCCTCCTTTCTCAGCCCCAGCATTTT. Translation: CATSRALLSQPQHF. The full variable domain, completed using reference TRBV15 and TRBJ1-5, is DAMVIQNPRYQVTQFGKPVTLSCSQTLNHNVMYWYQQKSSQAPKLLFHYYDKDFNNEADTPDNFQSRRPNTSFCFLDIRSPGLGDTAMYLCATSRALLSQPQHFGDGTRLSIL.

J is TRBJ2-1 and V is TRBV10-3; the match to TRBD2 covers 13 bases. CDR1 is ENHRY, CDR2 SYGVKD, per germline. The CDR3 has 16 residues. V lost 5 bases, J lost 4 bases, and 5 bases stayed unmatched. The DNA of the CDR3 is TGTGCCATCAGTTTAGGACTAGCGGGGGTGTACAATGAGCAGTTCTTC. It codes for CAISLGLAGVYNEQFF.